These T cell receptor beta chains were read from a single sample in a study of control samples from healthy donors and cancer patients. Measured with immunoSEQ multiplex PCR; TCRdb has only the in-frame clones, and not every one. The sample consists of some 410,000 clones, approximately 92% of them appearing once. The sequenced material came from PBMCs. These TCRs come from a man aged 35 to 55 with head and neck cancer. CDR3s include the opening cysteine and the closing phenylalanine or tryptophan. A D gene is named only where the DNA matches it firmly. The size of a clone is reported for some rows only, either as once, few or many, or as a class for expanded clones.

-	-	TRBV6-5	TRBJ1-2	TGTGCCAGCAGGTGGGGTGATATTGGGGGCCAGGGCTACACCTTC	CASRWGDIGGQGYTF
-	-	TRBV7-9	TRBJ2-7	TGTGCCAGCAGCCAAAACCTATACGAGCAGTACTTC	CASSQNLYEQYF
-	-	TRBV15	TRBJ2-7	TGTGCCACCAGCGTCTCCCGACTAGTTTCCTACGAGCAGTACTTC	CATSVSRLVSYEQYF
-	-	TRBV4-3	TRBJ1-1	TGCGCCAGCAGGAAGAACACTGAAGCTTTCTTT	CASRKNTEAFF
-	-	TRBV6-5	TRBJ1-5	TGTGCCAGCAGTCCGGGGACCAATCAGCCCCAGCATTTT	CASSPGTNQPQHF
-	TRBD1	TRBV18	TRBJ1-2	TGTGCCAGCTCACCAGACATACAGGGGGCATCCGGCTACACCTTC	CASSPDIQGASGYTF
-	TRBD1	TRBV3-1/TRBV3-2	TRBJ1-2	TGTGCCAGCAGCCAAGGGGACAGGCCTAACTATGGCTACACCTTC	CASSQGDRPNYGYTF
-	-	TRBV5-1	TRBJ2-1	TGCGCCAGCAGCCTTGGGGTACTTTACAATGAGCAGTTCTTC	CASSLGVLYNEQFF
-	-	TRBV19	TRBJ1-5	TGTGCCAGTAGTATCTTCAATCAGCCCCAGCATTTT	CASSIFNQPQHF
once	-	TRBV15	TRBJ2-2	TGTGCCACCAGCAGAGTCCCACCCGGGGAGCTGTTTTTT	CATSRVPPGELFF
-	TRBD1	TRBV19	TRBJ1-5	TGTGCCAGTAGTATAGCACGCCGGGACAGGGGACCGAAGGAGAGCAATCAGCCCCAGCATTTT	CASSIARRDRGPKESNQPQHF
once	-	TRBV5-5	TRBJ2-3	TGTGCCAGCAGTTGGGACAAAAGGGCAGATACGCAGTATTTT	CASSWDKRADTQYF
-	-	TRBV21-1	TRBJ2-7	TGTGCCAGCAAAAGACAGGGGACCTACGAGCAGTACTTC	CASKRQGTYEQYF
-	-	TRBV5-6	TRBJ1-1	TGTGCCAGCAGCATCGGGGGATACGACACTGAAGCTTTCTTT	CASSIGGYDTEAFF
-	-	TRBV7-2	TRBJ1-5	TGTGCCAGCAGTAGGGACCTCAATCAGCCCCAGCATTTT	CASSRDLNQPQHF
-	-	TRBV13	TRBJ1-6	TGTGCCAGCAGCCCCGGGGGGGGAACCAATTTTTCACCCCTCCACTTT	CASSPGGGTNFSPLHF
-	TRBD1	TRBV30	TRBJ2-3	TGTGCCACCCCCCAAACAGGGGCCAAGGGAGATACGCAGTATTTT	CATPQTGAKGDTQYF
few	-	TRBV30	TRBJ2-7	TGTGCCCTTTCGGGGTCCTACGAGCAGTACTTC	CALSGSYEQYF
-	-	TRBV29-1	TRBJ2-7	TGCAGCGTTTTGAAGGTGACGAACTACGAGCAGTACTTC	CSVLKVTNYEQYF
-	-	TRBV5-4	TRBJ1-1	TGTGCCAGCAGCTTTAGGGAGAACACTGAAGCTTTCTTT	CASSFRENTEAFF
-	TRBD2	TRBV5-1	TRBJ2-7	TGCGCCAGCAGCTCCGATCCTAGCGGGAGGGCATTGGAGCAGTACTTC	CASSSDPSGRALEQYF
-	TRBD1	TRBV5-1	TRBJ2-2	TGCGCCAGCAGCTTGTTAGGGGGCGCAGACACCGGGGAGCTGTTTTTT	CASSLLGGADTGELFF
-	TRBD2	TRBV28	TRBJ2-7	TGTGCCAGCAGCCACCACGGGACTAGCGGGGGGCTGTTCTCCTACGAGCAGTACTTC	CASSHHGTSGGLFSYEQYF
-	-	TRBV28	TRBJ1-1	TGTGCCAGCAGTTTAGGGGCAAGTGAAGCTTTCTTT	CASSLGASEAFF
-	TRBD2	TRBV7-2	TRBJ2-3	TGTGCCAGCAGCTTCGCTAGGACTAGCGGGGGGGCGGGCACAGATACGCAGTATTTT	CASSFARTSGGAGTDTQYF
-	-	TRBV15	TRBJ2-7	TGTGCCACGGCAACGGGGGAAGGGGTCTACGAGCAGTACTTC	CATATGEGVYEQYF
-	-	TRBV7-9	TRBJ2-7	TGTGCCAGCAGCTTTTTAGGGACCTTCCCCGAGCAGTACTTC	CASSFLGTFPEQYF
-	-	TRBV7-2	TRBJ1-4	TGTGCCAGCAGCTTAGGGGCCGGTTATAATGAAAAACTGTTTTTT	CASSLGAGYNEKLFF
once	-	TRBV11-3	TRBJ2-1	TGTGCCAGCAGCTTAGATTCGCACAATGAGCAGTTCTTC	CASSLDSHNEQFF